This record concerns one TCR beta chain sequence. This CDR3 has 13 residues. Trimming removed 3 bases at V and 1 base at J, with 5 bases between. Per the germline V gene, CDR1 is MGHRA and CDR2 is YSYEKL. The sample comes from a study of blood T cell repertoires in COVID-19. Some clones are missing from TCRdb's copy, which holds only in-frame ones; the method was immunoSEQ multiplex PCR. The sample lists 500,000 or so clones; roughly 90% were seen once. V usage is TRBV4-1 and J usage is TRBJ2-3, with D unclear. This receptor was identified in a woman between 18 and 30 years old who had recovered from COVID-19. Sequencing was performed on PBMCs or T cells enriched from blood (not recorded which). The CDR3, as DNA: TGCGCCAGCAGCCAGCCGGGCACAGATACGCAGTATTTT. Its translation is CASSQPGTDTQYF.